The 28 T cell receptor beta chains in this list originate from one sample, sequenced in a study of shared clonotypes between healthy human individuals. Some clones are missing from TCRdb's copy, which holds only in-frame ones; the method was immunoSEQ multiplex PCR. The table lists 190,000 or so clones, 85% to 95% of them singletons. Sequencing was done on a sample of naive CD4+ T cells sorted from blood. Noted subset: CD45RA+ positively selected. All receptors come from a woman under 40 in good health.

This chain's CDR3 is CASKPDWAGMNEQYF. The CDR3 nucleotides read TGTGCCAGCAAACCCGACTGGGCGGGGATGAACGAGCAGTACTTC. The V call is TRBV27, the J call TRBJ2-7, with D maybe TRBD2 (6 bases). CDR1 is MNHEY, CDR2 SMNVEV, per germline (reference sequence). V was clipped by 7 bases and J by 5 bases, with 21 bases between them. This CDR3 contains 15 residues.

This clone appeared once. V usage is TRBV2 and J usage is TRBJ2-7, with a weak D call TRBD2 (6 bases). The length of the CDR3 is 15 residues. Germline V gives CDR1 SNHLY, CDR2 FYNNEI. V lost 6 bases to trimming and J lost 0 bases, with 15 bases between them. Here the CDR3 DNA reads TGTGCCAGCAGCGGGGACTTGACGAGCTCCTACGAGCAGTACTTC. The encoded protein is CASSGDLTSSYEQYF.

The CDR3 spells CASRRRGNNEQFF. CDR3 nucleotide sequence: TGTGCCAGCAGGAGGAGAGGGAACAATGAGCAGTTCTTC. The V call is TRBV27, the J call TRBJ2-1, with D maybe TRBD2 (5 bases). Between the trimmed V and J ends, which lost 6 bases and 5 bases, there was a span of 11 bases. CDR1 is MNHEY, CDR2 SMNVEV, per germline (reference sequence). The CDR3 covers 13 residues.

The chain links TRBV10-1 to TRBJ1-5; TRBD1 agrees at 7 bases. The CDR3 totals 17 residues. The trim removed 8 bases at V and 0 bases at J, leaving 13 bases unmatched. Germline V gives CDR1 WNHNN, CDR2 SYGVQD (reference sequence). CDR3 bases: TGCGCCAGCGGCCAGAAGGGGGCGGTTTATAGCAATCAGCCCCAGCATTTT. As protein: CASGQKGAVYSNQPQHF.

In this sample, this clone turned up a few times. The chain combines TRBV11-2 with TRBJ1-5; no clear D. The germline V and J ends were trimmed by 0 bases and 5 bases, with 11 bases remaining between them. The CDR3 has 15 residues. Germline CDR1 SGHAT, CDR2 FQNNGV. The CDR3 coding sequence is TGTGCCAGCAGCTTAGAGGCAGCTACAGATCAGCCCCAGCATTTT. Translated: CASSLEAATDQPQHF.

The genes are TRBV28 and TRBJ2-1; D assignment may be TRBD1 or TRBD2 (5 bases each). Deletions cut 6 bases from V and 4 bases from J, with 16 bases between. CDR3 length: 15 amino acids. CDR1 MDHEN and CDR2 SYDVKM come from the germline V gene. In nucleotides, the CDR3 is TGTGCCAGCAGGGGGAAGGGACGGATATACAATGAGCAGTTCTTC. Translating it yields CASRGKGRIYNEQFF. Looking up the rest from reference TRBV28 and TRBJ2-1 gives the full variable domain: DVKVTQSSRYLVKRTGEKVFLECVQDMDHENMFWYRQDPGLGLRLIYFSYDVKMKEKGDIPEGYSVSREKKERFSLILESASTNQTSMYLCASRGKGRIYNEQFFGPGTRLTVL.

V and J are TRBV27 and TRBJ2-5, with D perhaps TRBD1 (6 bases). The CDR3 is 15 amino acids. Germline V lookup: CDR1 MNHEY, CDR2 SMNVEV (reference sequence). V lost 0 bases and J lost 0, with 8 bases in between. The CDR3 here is CASSLSRQDQETQYF. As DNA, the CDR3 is TGTGCCAGCAGTTTATCGCGACAGGACCAAGAGACCCAGTACTTC.

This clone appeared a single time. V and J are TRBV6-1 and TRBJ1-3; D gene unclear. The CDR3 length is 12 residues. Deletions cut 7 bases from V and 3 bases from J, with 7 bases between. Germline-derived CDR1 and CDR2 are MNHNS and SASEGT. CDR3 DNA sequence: TGTGCCAGCATTACCTTTGGAAACACCATATATTTT. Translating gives CASITFGNTIYF.

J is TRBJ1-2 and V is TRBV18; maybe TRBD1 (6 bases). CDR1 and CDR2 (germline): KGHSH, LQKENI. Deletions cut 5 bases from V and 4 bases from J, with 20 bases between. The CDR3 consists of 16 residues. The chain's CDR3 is CASSEDGQPASYGYTF. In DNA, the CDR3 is TGTGCCAGCTCAGAAGACGGACAGCCGGCCAGCTATGGCTACACCTTC.

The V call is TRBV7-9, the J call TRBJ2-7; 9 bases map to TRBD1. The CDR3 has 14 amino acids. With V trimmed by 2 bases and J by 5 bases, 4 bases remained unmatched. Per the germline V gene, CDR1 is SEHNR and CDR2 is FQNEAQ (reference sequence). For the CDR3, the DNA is TGTGCCAGCAGCTTACGACAGGGGGTCGACGAGCAGTACTTC. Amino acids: CASSLRQGVDEQYF.

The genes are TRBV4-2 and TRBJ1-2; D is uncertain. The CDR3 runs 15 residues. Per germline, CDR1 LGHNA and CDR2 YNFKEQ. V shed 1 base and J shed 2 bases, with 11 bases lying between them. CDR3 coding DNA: TGTGCCAGCAGCCAAGCCTCGGTAAACAACTATGGCTACACCTTC. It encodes CASSQASVNNYGYTF.

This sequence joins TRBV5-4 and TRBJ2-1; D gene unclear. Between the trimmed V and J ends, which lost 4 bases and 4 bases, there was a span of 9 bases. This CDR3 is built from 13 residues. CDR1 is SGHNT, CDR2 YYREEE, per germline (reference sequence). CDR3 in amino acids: CASSGAVYNEQFF. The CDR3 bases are TGTGCCAGCAGCGGAGCCGTATACAATGAGCAGTTCTTC.

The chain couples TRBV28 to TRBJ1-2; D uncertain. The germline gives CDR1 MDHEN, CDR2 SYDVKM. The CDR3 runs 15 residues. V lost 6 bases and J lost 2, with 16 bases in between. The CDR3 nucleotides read TGTGCCAGCAGCAACCCGAGTGAAGACAACTATGGCTACACCTTC. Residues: CASSNPSEDNYGYTF.

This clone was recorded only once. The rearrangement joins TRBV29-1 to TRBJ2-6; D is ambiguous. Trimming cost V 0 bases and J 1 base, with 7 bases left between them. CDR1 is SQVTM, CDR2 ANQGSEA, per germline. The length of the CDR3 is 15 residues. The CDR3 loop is CSVEDGVSGANVLTF. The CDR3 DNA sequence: TGCAGCGTTGAAGACGGAGTTTCTGGGGCCAACGTCCTGACTTTC. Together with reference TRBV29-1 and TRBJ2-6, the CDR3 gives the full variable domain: SAVISQKPSRDICQRGTSLTIQCQVDSQVTMMFWYRQQPGQSLTLIATANQGSEATYESGFVIDKFPISRPNLTFSTLTVSNMSPEDSSIYLCSVEDGVSGANVLTFGAGSRLTVL.

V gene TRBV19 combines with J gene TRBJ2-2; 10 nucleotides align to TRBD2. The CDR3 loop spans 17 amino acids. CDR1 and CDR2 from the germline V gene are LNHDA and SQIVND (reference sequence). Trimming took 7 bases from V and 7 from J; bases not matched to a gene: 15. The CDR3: CASTLTGSGRADGELFF. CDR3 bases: TGTGCCAGTACCCTTACGGGGAGCGGGAGGGCCGACGGGGAGCTGTTTTTT. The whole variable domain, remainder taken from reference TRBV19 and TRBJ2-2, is DGGITQSPKYLFRKEGQNVTLSCEQNLNHDAMYWYRQDPGQGLRLIYYSQIVNDFQKGDIAEGYSVSREKKESFPLTVTSAQKNPTAFYLCASTLTGSGRADGELFFGEGSRLTVL.

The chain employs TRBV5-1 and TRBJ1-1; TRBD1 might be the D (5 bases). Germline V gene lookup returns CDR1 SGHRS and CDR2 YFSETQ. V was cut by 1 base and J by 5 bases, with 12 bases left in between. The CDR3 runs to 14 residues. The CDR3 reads CASSLSIGGTEAFF. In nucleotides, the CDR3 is TGCGCCAGCAGCTTGAGTATCGGGGGAACTGAAGCTTTCTTT.

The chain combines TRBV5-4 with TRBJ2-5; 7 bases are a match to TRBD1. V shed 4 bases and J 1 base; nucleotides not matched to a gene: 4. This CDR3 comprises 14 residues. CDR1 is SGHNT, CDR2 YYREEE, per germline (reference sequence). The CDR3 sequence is CASSPDRAQETQYF. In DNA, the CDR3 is TGTGCCAGCAGCCCTGACAGGGCCCAAGAGACCCAGTACTTC.

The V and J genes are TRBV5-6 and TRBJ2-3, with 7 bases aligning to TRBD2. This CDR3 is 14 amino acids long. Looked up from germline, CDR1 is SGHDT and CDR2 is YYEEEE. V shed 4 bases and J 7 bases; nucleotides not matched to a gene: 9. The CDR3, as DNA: TGTGCCAGCAGCCGTGGACTAGGTACGAATACGCAGTATTTT. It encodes CASSRGLGTNTQYF. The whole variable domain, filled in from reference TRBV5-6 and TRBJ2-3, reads DAGVTQSPTHLIKTRGQQVTLRCSPKSGHDTVSWYQQALGQGPQFIFQYYEEEERQRGNFPDRFSGHQFPNYSSELNVNALLLGDSALYLCASSRGLGTNTQYFGPGTRLTVL.

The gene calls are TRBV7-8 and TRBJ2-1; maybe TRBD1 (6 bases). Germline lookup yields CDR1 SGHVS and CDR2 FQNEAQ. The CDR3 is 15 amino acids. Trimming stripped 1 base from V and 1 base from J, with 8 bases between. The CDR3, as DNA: TGTGCCAGCAGCTTAGAACAGGGATCCTACAATGAGCAGTTCTTC. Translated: CASSLEQGSYNEQFF.

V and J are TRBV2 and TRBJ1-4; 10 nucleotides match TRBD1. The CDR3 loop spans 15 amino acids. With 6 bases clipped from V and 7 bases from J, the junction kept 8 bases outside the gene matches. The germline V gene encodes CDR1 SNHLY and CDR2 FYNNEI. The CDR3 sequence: CASRHDRGRGEKLFF. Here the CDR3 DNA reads TGTGCCAGCAGACACGACAGGGGGCGAGGTGAAAAACTGTTTTTT.

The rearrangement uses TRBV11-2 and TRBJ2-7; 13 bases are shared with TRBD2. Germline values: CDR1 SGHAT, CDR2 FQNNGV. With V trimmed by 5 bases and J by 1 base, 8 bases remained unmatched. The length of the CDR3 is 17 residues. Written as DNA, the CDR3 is TGTGCCAGCAGCCCTGGGACTAGCGGGATCGTGTCCTACGAGCAGTACTTC. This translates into CASSPGTSGIVSYEQYF.

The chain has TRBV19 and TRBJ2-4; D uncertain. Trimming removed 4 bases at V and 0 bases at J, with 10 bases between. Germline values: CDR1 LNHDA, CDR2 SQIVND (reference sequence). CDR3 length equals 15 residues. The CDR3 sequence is CASSTLDLAKNIQYF. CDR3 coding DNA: TGTGCCAGTAGTACCCTCGACCTAGCCAAAAACATTCAGTACTTC.

The CDR3 region has the DNA TGTGCCAGCGGAAACGGGGGTGGCAATCAGCCCCAGCATTTT. Its protein product is CASGNGGGNQPQHF. The chain employs TRBV27 and TRBJ1-5, with D possibly TRBD1 on 5 matching bases. Germline CDR1 and CDR2: MNHEY and SMNVEV (reference sequence). The CDR3 sequence is 14 residues long. V was pared by 8 bases and J by 2 bases, with 13 bases between.

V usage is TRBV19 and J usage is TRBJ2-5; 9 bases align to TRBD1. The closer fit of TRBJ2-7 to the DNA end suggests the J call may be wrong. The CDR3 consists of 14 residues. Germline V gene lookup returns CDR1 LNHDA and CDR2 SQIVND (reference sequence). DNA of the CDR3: TGTGCCAGTAGTGGGGGACAGGGCACCTACGAGCAGTACTTC. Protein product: CASSGGQGTYEQYF.

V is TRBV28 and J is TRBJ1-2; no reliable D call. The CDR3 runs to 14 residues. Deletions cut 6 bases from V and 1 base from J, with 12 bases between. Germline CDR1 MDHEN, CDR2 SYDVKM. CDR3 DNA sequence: TGTGCCAGCAGCCTCGGAGGTAGTAACTATGGCTACACCTTC. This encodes CASSLGGSNYGYTF.

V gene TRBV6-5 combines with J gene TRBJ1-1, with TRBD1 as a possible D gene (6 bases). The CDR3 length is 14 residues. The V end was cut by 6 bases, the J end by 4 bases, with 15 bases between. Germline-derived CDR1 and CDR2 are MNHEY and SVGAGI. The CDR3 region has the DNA TGTGCCAGCAGAACACAGGGCATCACCACTGAAGCTTTCTTT. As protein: CASRTQGITTEAFF.

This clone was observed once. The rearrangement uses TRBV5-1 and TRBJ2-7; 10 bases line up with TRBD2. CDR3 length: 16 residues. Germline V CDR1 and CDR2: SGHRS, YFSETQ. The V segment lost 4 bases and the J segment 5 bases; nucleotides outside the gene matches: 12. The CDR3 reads CASSPPIAGGAHEQYF. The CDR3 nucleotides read TGCGCCAGCAGCCCACCGATAGCGGGAGGCGCCCACGAGCAGTACTTC. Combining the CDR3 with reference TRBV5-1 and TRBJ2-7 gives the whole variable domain KAGVTQTPRYLIKTRGQQVTLSCSPISGHRSVSWYQQTPGQGLQFLFEYFSETQRNKGNFPGRFSGRQFSNSRSEMNVSTLELGDSALYLCASSPPIAGGAHEQYFGPGTRLTVT.

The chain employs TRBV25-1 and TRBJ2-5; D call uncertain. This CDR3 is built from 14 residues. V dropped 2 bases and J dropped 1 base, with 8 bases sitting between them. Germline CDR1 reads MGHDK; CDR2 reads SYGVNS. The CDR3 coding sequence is TGTGCCAGCAGTGAAGGTAACGTCCAAGAGACCCAGTACTTC. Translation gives CASSEGNVQETQYF.